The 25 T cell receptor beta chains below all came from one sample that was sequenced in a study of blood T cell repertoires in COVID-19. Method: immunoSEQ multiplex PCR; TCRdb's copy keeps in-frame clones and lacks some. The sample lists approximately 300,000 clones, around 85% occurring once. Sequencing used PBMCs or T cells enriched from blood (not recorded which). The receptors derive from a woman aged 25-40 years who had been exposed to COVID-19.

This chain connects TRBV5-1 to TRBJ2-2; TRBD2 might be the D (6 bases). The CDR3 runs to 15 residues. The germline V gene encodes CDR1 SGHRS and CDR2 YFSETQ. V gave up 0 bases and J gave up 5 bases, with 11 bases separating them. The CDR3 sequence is CASSLAGGKTGELFF. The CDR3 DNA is TGCGCCAGCAGCTTGGCCGGCGGGAAAACCGGGGAGCTGTTTTTT.

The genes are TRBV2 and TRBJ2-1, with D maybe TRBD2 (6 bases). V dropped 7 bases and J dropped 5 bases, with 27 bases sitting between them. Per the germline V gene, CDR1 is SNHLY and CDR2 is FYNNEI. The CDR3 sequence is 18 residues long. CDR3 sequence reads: CASTGGGDTSILNNEQFF. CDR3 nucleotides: TGTGCCAGCACTGGAGGCGGGGATACTAGCATCCTAAACAATGAGCAGTTCTTC.

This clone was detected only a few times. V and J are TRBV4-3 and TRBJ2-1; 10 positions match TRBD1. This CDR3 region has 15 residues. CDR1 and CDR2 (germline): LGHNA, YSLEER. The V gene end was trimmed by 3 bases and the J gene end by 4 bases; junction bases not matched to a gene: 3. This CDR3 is CASSQGTGDYNEQFF. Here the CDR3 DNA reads TGCGCCAGCAGCCAGGGGACAGGGGATTACAATGAGCAGTTCTTC.

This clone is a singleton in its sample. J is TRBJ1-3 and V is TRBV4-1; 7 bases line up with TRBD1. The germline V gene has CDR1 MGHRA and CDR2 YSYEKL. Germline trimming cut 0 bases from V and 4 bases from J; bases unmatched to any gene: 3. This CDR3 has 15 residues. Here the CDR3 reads CASSQEGTAGNTIYF. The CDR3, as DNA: TGCGCCAGCAGCCAAGAAGGGACAGCAGGAAACACCATATATTTT.

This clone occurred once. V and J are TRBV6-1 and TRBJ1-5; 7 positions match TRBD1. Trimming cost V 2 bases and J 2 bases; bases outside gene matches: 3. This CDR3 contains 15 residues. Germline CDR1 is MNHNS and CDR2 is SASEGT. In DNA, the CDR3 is TGTGCCAGCAGTGAATTCGGACAGGGCAATCAGCCCCAGCATTTT. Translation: CASSEFGQGNQPQHF.

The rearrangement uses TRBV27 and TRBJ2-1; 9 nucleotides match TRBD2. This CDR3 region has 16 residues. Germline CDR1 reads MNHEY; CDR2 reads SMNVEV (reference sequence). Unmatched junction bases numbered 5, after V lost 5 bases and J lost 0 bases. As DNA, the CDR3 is TGTGCCAGCAGTCGACTAGCGGTTAGCTCCTACAATGAGCAGTTCTTC. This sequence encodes CASSRLAVSSYNEQFF.

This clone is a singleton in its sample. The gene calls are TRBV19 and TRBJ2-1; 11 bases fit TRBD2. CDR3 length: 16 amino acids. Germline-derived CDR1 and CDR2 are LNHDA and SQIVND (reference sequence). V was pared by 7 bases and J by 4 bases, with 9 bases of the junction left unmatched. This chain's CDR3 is CASTPRLAGLYNEQFF. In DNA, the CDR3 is TGTGCCAGTACCCCTAGACTAGCGGGATTGTACAATGAGCAGTTCTTC.

This CDR3 reads CSASDRVYQPQHF. The DNA of the CDR3 is TGCAGTGCTAGTGACAGGGTCTATCAGCCCCAGCATTTT. The V gene is TRBV20-1, the J gene TRBJ1-5; 7 bases align to TRBD1. Germline-derived CDR1 and CDR2 are DFQATT and SNEGSKA (reference sequence). V shed 3 bases, J shed 5 bases, and the junction held 4 bases outside the gene matches. This CDR3 is built from 13 residues.

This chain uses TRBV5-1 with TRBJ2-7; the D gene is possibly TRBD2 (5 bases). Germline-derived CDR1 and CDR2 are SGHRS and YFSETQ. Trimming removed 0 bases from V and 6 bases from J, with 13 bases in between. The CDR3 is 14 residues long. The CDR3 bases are TGCGCCAGCAGCTTGGCCGGGCCGGGGTCCGAGCAGTACTTC. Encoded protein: CASSLAGPGSEQYF.

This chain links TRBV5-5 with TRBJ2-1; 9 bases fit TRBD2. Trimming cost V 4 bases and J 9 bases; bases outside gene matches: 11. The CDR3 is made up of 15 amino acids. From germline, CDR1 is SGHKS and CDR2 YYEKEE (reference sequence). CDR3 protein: CASSRRLAGAGEQFF. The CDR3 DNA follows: TGTGCCAGCAGCCGCCGGTTAGCGGGAGCGGGTGAGCAGTTCTTC.

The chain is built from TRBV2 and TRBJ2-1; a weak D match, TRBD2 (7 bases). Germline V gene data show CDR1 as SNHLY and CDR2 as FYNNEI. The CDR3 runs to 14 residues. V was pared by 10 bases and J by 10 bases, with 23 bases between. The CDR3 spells CATTGLAVGREQFF. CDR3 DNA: TGTGCCACCACAGGGCTAGCGGTGGGCCGGGAGCAGTTCTTC.

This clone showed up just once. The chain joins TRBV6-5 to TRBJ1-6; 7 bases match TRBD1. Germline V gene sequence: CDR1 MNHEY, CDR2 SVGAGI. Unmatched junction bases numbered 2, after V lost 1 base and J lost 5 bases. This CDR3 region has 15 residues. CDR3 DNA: TGTGCCAGCAGTTACTTTACAGGGGATAATTCACCCCTCCACTTT. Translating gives CASSYFTGDNSPLHF.

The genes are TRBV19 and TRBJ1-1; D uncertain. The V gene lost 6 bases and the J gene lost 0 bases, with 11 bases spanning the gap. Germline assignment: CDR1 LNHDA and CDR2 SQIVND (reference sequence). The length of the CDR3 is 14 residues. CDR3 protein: CASRAEPMNTEAFF. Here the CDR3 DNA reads TGTGCCAGTAGGGCGGAACCTATGAACACTGAAGCTTTCTTT.

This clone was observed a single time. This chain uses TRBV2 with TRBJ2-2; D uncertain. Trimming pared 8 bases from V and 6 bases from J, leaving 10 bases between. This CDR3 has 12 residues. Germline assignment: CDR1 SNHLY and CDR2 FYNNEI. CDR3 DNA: TGTGCCAGCTTTCGAAGCGCCGGGGAGCTGTTTTTT. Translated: CASFRSAGELFF.

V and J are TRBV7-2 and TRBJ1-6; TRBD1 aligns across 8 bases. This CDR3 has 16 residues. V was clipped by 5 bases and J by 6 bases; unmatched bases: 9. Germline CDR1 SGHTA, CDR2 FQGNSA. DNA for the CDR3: TGTGCCAGCAGCAAACCGGACAGGGTGGGTAATTCACCCCTCCACTTT. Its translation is CASSKPDRVGNSPLHF.

This chain's CDR3 is CASTGQGSTGELFF. In DNA form, the CDR3 reads TGTGCCAGCACGGGACAGGGGTCAACCGGGGAGCTGTTTTTT. The chain links TRBV2 to TRBJ2-2; 10 bases are shared with TRBD1. Trimming at V came to 7 bases and at J to 5 bases, leaving 4 bases not matched to a gene. In germline, CDR1 is SNHLY, CDR2 FYNNEI. CDR3 length: 14 amino acids.

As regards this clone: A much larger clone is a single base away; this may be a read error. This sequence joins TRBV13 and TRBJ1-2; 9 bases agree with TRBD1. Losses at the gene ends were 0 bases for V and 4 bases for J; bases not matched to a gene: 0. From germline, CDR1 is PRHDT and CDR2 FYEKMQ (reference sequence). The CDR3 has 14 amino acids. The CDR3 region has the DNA TGTGCCAGCAGCTTAGGGACAGGGGGCTATGGCTACACCTTC. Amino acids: CASSLGTGGYGYTF.

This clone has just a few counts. Written as DNA, the CDR3 is TGCGCCAGCAGCGATATAGCGGGAGGTCGAGATACGCAGTATTTT. This codes for CASSDIAGGRDTQYF. The chain couples TRBV5-1 to TRBJ2-3, with 10 nucleotides matching TRBD2. Losses at the gene ends were 4 bases for V and 5 bases for J; bases not matched to a gene: 7. Germline CDR1 SGHRS, CDR2 YFSETQ. The CDR3 spans 15 residues.

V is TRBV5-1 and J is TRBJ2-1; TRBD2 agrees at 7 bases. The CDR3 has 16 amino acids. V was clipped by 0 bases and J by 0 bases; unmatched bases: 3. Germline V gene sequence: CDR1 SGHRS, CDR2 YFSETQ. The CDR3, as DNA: TGCGCCAGCAGCTTGGAAGCTAGCGGCTCCTACAATGAGCAGTTCTTC. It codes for CASSLEASGSYNEQFF. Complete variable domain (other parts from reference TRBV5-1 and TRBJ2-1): KAGVTQTPRYLIKTRGQQVTLSCSPISGHRSVSWYQQTPGQGLQFLFEYFSETQRNKGNFPGRFSGRQFSNSRSEMNVSTLELGDSALYLCASSLEASGSYNEQFFGPGTRLTVL.

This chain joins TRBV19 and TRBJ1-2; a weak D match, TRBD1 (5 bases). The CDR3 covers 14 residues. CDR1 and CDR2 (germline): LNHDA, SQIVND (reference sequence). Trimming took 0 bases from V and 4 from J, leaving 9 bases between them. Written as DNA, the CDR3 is TGTGCCAGTAGTATAGACCCCAGGGCCTATGGCTACACCTTC. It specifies CASSIDPRAYGYTF.

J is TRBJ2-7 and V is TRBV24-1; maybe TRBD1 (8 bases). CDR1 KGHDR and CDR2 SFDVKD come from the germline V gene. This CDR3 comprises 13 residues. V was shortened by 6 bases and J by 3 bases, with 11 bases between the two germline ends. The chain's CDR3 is CATSNRGGYEQYF. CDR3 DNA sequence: TGTGCCACCAGTAACAGGGGGGGCTACGAGCAGTACTTC.

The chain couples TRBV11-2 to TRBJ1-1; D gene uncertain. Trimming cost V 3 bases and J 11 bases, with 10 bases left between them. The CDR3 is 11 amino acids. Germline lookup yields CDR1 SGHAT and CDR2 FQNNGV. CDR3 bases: TGTGCCAGCAGCTTCGGCTACGGGGCTTTCTTT. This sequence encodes CASSFGYGAFF.

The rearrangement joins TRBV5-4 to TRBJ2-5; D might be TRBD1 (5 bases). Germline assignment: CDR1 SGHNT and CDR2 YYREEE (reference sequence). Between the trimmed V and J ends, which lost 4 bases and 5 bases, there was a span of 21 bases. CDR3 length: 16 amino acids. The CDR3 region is CASSARLGLDAETQYF. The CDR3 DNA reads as TGTGCCAGCAGCGCGCGTCTGGGGCTAGACGCGGAGACCCAGTACTTC. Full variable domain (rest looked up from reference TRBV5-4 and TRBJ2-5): ETGVTQSPTHLIKTRGQQVTLRCSSQSGHNTVSWYQQALGQGPQFIFQYYREEENGRGNFPPRFSGLQFPNYSSELNVNALELDDSALYLCASSARLGLDAETQYFGPGTRLLVL.

As DNA, the CDR3 is TGTGCCAGCAGCCAGGGATTCAGGGTTACTAATGAAAAACTGTTTTTT. Translating gives CASSQGFRVTNEKLFF. This sequence joins TRBV4-2 and TRBJ1-4; D might be TRBD1 (5 bases). The CDR3 runs to 16 residues. Trimming pared 3 bases from V and 2 bases from J, leaving 13 bases between. In germline, CDR1 is LGHNA, CDR2 YNFKEQ.

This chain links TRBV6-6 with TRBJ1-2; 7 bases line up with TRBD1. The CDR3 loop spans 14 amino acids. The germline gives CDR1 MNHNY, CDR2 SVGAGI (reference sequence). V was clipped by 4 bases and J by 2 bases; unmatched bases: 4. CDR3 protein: CASSSLRGNYGYTF. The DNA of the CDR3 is TGTGCCAGCAGTTCCCTCAGGGGGAACTATGGCTACACCTTC.